This record concerns one TCR beta chain sequence. Its matching antigen is unknown. Starting material for RNA and DNA co-extraction consisted of about 20-32 mg of unsorted bulk tissue. Chronic HBV infection was present in the patients, who were treatment-naive. Every tumor sample analyzed contained over 75% viable tumor cells. Using a constant-region primer together with ProtoScript II reverse transcriptase, TCR beta cDNA was made from roughly 520 ng of total RNA. Employing slightly modified ARM-PCR, three nested multiplex PCR rounds were run, and these gave rise to the TCR beta libraries. One entry per CDR3 protein results from TCRdb running MiXCR on the multiplex PCR reads. The sample lists about 50,000 distinct CDR3 sequences; around 77% were seen once. This sample is drawn from a study of tumor-infiltrating lymphocytes in primary liver carcinoma. Points from the study as a whole: Only about 8-24% of top clones showed up in all five tumor regions.

The clonotype originates from a man aged 40-49 years with primary liver carcinoma and hepatitis B virus infection. The sample consisted of liver tumor tissue from sampling region 5. The subset was: tumor region T5, tumor centre.

CDR3 in amino acids: CASTVDRGWSQPQHF. The DNA of the CDR3 is TGTGCCAGCACTGTGGACAGGGGCTGGAGTCAGCCCCAGCATTTT. The chain uses TRBV6-1 and TRBJ1-5; 9 nucleotides align to TRBD1. The CDR3 is 15 residues long. Germline V CDR1 and CDR2: MNHNS, SASEGT. V shed 7 bases, J shed 6 bases, and the junction held 10 bases outside the gene matches.